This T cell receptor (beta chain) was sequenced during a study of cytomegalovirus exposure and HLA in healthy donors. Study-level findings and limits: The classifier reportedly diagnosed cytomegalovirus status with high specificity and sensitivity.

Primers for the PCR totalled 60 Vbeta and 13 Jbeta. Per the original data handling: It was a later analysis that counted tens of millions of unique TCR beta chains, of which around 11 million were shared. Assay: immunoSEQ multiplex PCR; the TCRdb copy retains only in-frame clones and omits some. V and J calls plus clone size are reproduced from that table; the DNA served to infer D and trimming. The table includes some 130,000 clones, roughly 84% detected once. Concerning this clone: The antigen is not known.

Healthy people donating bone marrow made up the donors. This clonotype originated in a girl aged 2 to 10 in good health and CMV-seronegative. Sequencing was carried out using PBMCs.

The DNA of the CDR3 is TGTGCCAGCAGGGGAGGGGAAGCTTTCTTT. It yields the protein CASRGGEAFF. The chain is built from TRBV2 and TRBJ1-1; D unresolved. Looked up from germline, CDR1 is SNHLY and CDR2 is FYNNEI. V lost 6 bases and J lost 8, with 7 bases in between. CDR3 size: 10 residues.